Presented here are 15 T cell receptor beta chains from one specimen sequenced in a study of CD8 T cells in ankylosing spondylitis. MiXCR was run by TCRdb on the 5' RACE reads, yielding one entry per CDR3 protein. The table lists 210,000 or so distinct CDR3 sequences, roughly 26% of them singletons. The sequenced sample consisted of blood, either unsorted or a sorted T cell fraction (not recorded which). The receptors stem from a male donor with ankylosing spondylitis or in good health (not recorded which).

The CDR3 DNA reads as TGTGCCAGCAGCCCGAACAAAAACATTCAGTACTTC. Translation: CASSPNKNIQYF. V gene TRBV7-9 combines with J gene TRBJ2-4, with D unresolved. V lost 5 bases to trimming and J lost 3 bases, with 5 bases between them. The CDR3 runs to 12 residues. Germline values: CDR1 SEHNR, CDR2 FQNEAQ (reference sequence).

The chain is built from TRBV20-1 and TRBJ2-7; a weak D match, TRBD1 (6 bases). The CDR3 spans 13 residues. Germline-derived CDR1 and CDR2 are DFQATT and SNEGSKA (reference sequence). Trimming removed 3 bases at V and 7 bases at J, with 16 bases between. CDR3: CSASGTTSWEQYF. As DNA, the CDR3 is TGCAGTGCTAGTGGGACAACCTCTTGGGAGCAGTACTTC.

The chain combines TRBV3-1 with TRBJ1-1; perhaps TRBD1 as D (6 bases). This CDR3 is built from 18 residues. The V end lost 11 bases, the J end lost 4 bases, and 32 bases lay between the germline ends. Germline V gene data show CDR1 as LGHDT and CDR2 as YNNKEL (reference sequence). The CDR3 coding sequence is TGTGCCTCCTGCCACAGAAAAGAAAGCGGGGGGCGTAGCACTGAAGCTTTCTTT. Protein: CASCHRKESGGRSTEAFF.

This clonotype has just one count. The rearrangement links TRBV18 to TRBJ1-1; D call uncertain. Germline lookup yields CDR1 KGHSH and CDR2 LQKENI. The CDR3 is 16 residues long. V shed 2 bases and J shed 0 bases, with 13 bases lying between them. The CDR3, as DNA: TGTGCCAGCTCACCAGCGGGTCCAGGAATGAACACTGAAGCTTTCTTT. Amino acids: CASSPAGPGMNTEAFF.

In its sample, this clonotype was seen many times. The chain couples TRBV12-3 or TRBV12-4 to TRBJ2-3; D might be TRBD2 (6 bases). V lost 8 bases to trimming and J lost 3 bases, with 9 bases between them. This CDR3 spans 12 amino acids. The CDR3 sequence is CASGSGTDTQYF. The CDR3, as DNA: TGTGCCAGCGGTAGCGGAACAGATACGCAGTATTTT.

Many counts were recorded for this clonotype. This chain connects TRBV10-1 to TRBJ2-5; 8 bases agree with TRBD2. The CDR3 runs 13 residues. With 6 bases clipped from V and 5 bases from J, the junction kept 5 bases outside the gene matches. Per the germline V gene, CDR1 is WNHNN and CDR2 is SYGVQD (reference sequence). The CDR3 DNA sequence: TGCGCCAGCAGCCCAGCGGGAGTGGAGACCCAGTACTTC. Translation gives CASSPAGVETQYF.

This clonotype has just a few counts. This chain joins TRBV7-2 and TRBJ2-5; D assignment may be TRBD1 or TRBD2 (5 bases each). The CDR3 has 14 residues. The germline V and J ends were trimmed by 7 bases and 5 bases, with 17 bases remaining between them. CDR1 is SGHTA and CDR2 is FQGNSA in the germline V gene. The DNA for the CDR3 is TGTGCCAGCACCAACGAGGGGCGCGGGGAGACCCAGTACTTC. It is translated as CASTNEGRGETQYF.

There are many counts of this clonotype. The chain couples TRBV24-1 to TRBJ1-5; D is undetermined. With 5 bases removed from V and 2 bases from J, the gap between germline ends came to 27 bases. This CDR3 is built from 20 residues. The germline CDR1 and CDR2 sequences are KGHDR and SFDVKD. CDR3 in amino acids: CATSVRTGGHSIGGNQPQHF. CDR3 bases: TGTGCCACCAGTGTTAGGACGGGCGGTCACAGTATTGGCGGCAATCAGCCCCAGCATTTT.

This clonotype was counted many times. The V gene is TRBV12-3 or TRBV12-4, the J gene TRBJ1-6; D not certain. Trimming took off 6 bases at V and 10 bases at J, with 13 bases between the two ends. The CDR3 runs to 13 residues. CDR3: CASSTLLGSPLHF. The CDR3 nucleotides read TGTGCCAGCAGCACCCTCCTCGGGTCACCCCTCCACTTT.

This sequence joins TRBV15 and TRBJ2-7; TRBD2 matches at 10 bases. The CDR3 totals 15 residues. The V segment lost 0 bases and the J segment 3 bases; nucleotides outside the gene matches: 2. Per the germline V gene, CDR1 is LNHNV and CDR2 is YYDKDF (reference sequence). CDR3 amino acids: CATSRDSSGSYEQYF. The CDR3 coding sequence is TGTGCCACCAGCAGAGATTCTAGCGGGAGCTACGAGCAGTACTTC.

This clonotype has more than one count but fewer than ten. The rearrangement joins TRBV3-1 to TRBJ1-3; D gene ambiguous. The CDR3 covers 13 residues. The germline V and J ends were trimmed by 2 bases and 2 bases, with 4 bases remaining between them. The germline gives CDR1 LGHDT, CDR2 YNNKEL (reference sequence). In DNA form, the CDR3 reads TGTGCCAGCAGCCAAACCCCTGGAAACACCATATATTTT. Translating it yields CASSQTPGNTIYF.

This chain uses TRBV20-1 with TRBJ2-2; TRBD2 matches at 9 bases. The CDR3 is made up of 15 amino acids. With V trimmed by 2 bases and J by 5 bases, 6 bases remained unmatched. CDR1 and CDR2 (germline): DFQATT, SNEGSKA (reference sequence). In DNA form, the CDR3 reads TGCAGTGCTAGAACCGGGACTAGCACGACCGGGGAGCTGTTTTTT. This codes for CSARTGTSTTGELFF.

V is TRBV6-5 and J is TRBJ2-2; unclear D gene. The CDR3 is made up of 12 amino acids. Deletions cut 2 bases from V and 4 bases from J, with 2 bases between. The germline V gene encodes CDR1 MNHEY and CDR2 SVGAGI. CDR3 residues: CASSYATGELFF. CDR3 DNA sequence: TGTGCCAGCAGTTACGCCACCGGGGAGCTGTTTTTT.

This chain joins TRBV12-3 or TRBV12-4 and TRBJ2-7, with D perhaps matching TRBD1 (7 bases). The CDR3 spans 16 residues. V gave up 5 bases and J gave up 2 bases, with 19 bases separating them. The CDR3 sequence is CASSPRTGGITYEQYF. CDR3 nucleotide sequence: TGTGCCAGCAGTCCCCGGACAGGAGGGATCACCTACGAGCAGTACTTC.

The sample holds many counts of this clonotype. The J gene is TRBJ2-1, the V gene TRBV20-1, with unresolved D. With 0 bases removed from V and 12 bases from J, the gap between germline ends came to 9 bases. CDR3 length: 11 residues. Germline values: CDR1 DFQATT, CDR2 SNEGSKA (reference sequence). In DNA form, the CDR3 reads TGCAGTGCTAGAGATGGAGTTGGGCAGTTCTTC. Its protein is CSARDGVGQFF.